The clone carrying this T cell receptor (beta chain) has just a few counts. The data are from a study of beta chain features in type 1 diabetes. The CDR3 sequence is 14 residues long. Germline values: CDR1 LNHDA, CDR2 SQIVND (reference sequence). V dropped 8 bases and J dropped 2; count of bases not matched to a gene: 3. What was sequenced were expressed TCRB transcripts, since all of the isolated RNA had been reverse transcribed. TCRdb keeps only in-frame clones here, not all; method: immunoSEQ multiplex PCR. The profile shows a few hundred thousand clones, 25% to 30% of them singletons. This chain joins TRBV19 and TRBJ1-4; the match to TRBD1 covers 9 bases. The sample was central memory CD4+ T cells from blood. This clonotype was obtained from a man aged 25 to 45 in good health. For the CDR3, the DNA is TGTGCCAGTCGCGGGACAGGGACTAATGAAAAACTGTTTTTT. Protein: CASRGTGTNEKLFF. Full variable domain (missing parts from reference TRBV19 and TRBJ1-4): DGGITQSPKYLFRKEGQNVTLSCEQNLNHDAMYWYRQDPGQGLRLIYYSQIVNDFQKGDIAEGYSVSREKKESFPLTVTSAQKNPTAFYLCASRGTGTNEKLFFGSGTQLSVL.